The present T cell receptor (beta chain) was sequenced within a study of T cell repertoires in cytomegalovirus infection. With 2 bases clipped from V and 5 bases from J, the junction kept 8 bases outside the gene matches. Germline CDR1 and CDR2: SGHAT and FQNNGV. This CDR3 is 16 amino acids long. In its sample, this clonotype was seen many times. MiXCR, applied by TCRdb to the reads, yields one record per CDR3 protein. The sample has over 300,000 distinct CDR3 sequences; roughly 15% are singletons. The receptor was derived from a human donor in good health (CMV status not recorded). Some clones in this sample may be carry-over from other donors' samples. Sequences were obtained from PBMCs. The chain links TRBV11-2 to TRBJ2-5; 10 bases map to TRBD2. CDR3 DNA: TGTGCCAGCAGCTTAACAGCGGGGGGGCTGGAGGAGACCCAGTACTTC. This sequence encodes CASSLTAGGLEETQYF. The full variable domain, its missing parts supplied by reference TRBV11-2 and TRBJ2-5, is EAGVAQSPRYKIIEKRQSVAFWCNPISGHATLYWYQQILGQGPKLLIQFQNNGVVDDSQLPKDRFSAERLKGVDSTLKIQPAKLEDSAVYLCASSLTAGGLEETQYFGPGTRLLVL.